This T cell receptor (beta chain) was identified during a study of blood T cell repertoires in COVID-19. Clones were read by immunoSEQ multiplex PCR, and TCRdb kept only the in-frame ones, dropping some. The sample has approximately 250,000 clones, around 87% seen once; the top ten hold roughly 4%. The TCR was taken from a man between 18 and 29 years old with active or convalescent COVID-19. Sequenced material: peripheral blood.

In DNA form, the CDR3 reads TGTGCCAGCAGTGTTTCGTCTGGGGCCAACGTCCTGACTTTC. Protein product: CASSVSSGANVLTF. The J gene is TRBJ2-6, the V gene TRBV27; D unclear. V lost 5 bases to trimming and J lost 1 base, with 6 bases between them. Germline V lookup: CDR1 MNHEY, CDR2 SMNVEV (reference sequence). This CDR3 region has 14 residues.